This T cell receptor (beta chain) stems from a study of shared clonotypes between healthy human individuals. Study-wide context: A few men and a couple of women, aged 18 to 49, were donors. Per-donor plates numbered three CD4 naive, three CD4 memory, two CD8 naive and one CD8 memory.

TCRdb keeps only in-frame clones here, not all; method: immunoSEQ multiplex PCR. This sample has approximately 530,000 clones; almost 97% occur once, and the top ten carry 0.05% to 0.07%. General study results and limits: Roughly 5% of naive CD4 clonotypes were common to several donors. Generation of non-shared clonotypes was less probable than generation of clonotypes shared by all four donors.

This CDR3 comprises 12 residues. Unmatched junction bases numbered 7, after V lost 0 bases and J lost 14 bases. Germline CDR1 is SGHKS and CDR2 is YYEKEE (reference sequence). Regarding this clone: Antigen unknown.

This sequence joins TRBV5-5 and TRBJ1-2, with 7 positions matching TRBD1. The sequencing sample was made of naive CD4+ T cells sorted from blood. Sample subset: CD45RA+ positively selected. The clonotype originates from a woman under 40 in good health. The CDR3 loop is CASSLAGTEQTF. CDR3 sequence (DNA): TGTGCCAGCAGCTTGGCCGGGACAGAGCAAACCTTC.